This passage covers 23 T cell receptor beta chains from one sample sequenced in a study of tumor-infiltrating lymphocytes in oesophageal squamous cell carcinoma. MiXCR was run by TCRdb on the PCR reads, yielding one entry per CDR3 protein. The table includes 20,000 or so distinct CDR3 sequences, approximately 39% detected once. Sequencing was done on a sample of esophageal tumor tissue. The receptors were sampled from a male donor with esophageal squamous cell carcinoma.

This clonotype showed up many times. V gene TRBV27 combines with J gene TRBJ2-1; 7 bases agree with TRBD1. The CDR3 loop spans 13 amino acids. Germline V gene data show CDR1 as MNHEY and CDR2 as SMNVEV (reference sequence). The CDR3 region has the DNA TGTGCTTCCCGGGCAGAGGGGGCTCGTGAGCAGTTCTTC. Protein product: CASRAEGAREQFF.

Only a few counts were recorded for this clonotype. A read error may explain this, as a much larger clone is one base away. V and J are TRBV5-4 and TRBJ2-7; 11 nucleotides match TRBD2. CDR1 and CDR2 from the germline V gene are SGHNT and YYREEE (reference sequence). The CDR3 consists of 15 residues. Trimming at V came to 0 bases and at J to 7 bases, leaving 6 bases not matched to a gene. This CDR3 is CASSLDGTSGIEQYF. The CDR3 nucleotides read TGTGCCAGCAGCTTGGATGGGACTAGCGGAATAGAGCAGTACTTC.

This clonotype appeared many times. DNA of the CDR3: TGTGCCAGCACAATAGATTTGGGCAATGAGCAGTTCTTC. Protein: CASTIDLGNEQFF. V is TRBV2 and J is TRBJ2-1, with no clear D. This CDR3 has 13 amino acids. V gave up 7 bases and J gave up 6 bases, with 13 bases separating them. CDR1 SNHLY and CDR2 FYNNEI come from the germline V gene.

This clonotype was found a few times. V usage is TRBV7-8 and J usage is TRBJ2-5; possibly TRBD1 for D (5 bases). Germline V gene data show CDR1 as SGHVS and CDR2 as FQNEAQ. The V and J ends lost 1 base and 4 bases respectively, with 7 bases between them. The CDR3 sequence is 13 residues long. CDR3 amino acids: CASSLDRGETQYF. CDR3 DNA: TGTGCCAGCAGCTTAGATAGGGGAGAGACCCAGTACTTC.

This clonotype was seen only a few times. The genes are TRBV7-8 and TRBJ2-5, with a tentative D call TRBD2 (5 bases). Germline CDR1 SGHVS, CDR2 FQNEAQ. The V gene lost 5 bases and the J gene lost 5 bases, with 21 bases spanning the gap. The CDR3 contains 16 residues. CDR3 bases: TGTGCCAGCAGCCATTATGAAGGACTTCCCGGGGAGACCCAGTACTTC. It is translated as CASSHYEGLPGETQYF.

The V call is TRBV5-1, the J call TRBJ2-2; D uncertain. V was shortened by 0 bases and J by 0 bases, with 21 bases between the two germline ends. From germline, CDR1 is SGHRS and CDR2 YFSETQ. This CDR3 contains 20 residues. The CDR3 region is CASSLAWSDHHTTNTGELFF. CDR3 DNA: TGCGCCAGCAGCTTGGCTTGGTCAGATCACCATACAACGAACACCGGGGAGCTGTTTTTT.

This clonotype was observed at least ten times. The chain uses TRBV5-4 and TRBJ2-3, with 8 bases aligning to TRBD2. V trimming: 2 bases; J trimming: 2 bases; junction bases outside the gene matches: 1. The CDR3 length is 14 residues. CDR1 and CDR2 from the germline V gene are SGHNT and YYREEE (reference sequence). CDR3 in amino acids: CASSLLAATDTQYF. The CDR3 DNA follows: TGTGCCAGCAGCTTACTAGCGGCCACAGATACGCAGTATTTT.

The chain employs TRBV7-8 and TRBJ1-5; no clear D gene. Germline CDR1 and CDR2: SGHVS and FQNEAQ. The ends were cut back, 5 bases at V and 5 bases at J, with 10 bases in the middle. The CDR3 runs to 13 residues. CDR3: CASSPDLDQPQHF. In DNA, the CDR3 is TGTGCCAGCAGCCCAGATCTGGATCAGCCCCAGCATTTT.

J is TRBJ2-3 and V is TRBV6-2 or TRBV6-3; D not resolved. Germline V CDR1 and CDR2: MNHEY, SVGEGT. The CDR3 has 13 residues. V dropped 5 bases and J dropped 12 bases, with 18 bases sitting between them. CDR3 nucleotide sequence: TGTGCCAGCAGTGAAGGTGGGCAAGAGACCCAGTATTTT. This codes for CASSEGGQETQYF.

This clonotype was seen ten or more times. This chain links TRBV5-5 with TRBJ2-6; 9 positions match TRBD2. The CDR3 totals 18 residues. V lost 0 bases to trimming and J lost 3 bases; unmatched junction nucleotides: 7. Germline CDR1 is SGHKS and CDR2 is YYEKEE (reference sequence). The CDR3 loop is CASSLVGGGAVGANVLTF. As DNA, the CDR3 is TGTGCCAGCAGCTTGGTTGGCGGGGGGGCGGTTGGGGCCAACGTCCTGACTTTC.

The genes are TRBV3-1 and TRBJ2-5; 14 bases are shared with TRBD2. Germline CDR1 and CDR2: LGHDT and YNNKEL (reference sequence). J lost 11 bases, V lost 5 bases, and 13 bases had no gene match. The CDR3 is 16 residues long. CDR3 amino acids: CASSGLAGGRDNEQYF. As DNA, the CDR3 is TGTGCCAGCAGCGGACTAGCGGGAGGCCGAGACAATGAGCAGTACTTC.

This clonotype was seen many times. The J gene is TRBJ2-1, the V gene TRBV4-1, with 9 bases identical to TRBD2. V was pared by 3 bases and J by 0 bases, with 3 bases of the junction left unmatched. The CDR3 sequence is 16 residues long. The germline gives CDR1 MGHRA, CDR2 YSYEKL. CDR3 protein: CASSHLAGDSYNEQFF. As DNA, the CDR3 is TGCGCCAGCAGCCATTTAGCGGGAGACTCCTACAATGAGCAGTTCTTC.

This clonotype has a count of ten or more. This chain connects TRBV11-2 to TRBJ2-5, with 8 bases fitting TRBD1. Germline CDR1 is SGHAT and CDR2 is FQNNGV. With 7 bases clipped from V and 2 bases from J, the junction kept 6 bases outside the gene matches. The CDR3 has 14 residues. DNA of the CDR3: TGTGCCAGCACCTGGGACAGGACACAAGAGACCCAGTACTTC. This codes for CASTWDRTQETQYF.

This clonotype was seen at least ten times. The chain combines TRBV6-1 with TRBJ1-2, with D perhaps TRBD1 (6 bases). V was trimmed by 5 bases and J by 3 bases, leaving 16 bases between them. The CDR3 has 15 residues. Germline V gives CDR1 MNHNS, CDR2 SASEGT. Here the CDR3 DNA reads TGTGCCAGCAGTTCGTCGGGGGGGGGGCACTATGGCTACACCTTC. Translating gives CASSSSGGGHYGYTF.

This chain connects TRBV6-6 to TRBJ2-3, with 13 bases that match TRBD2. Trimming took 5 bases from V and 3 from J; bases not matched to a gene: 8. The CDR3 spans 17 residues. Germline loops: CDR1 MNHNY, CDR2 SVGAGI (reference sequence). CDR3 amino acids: CASSQFGLAGVTDTQYF. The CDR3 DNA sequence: TGTGCCAGCAGTCAATTCGGACTAGCGGGAGTGACAGATACGCAGTATTTT.

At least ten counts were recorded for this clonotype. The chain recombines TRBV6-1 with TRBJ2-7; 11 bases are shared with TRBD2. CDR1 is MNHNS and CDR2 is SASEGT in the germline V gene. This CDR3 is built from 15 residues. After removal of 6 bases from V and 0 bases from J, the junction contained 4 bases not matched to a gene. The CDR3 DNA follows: TGTGCCAGCAGACATAGCGGGGGGGCCTCCTACGAGCAGTACTTC. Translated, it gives CASRHSGGASYEQYF.

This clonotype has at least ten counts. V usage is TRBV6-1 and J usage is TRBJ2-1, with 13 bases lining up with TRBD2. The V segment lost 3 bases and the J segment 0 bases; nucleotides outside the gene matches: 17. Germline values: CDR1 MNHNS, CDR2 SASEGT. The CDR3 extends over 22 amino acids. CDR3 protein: CASSDSLDVRTSGGSSYNEQFF. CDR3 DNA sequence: TGTGCCAGCAGTGACAGCTTGGATGTGAGGACTAGCGGGGGCAGCTCCTACAATGAGCAGTTCTTC.

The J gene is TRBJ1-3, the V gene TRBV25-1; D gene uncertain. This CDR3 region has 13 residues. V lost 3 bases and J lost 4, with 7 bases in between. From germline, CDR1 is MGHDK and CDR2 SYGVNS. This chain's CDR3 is CASSDRLGNTIYF. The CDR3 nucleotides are TGTGCCAGCAGTGATCGTCTAGGAAACACCATATATTTT. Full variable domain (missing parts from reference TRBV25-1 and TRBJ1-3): EADIYQTPRYLVIGTGKKITLECSQTMGHDKMYWYQQDPGMELHLIHYSYGVNSTEKGDLSSESTVSRIRTEHFPLTLESARPSHTSQYLCASSDRLGNTIYFGEGSWLTVV.

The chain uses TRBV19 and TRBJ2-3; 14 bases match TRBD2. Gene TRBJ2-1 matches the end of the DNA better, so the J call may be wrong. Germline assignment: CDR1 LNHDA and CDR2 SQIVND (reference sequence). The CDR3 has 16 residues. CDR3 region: CASSSGLAGGRNEQFF. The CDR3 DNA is TGTGCCAGTAGTTCCGGACTAGCGGGAGGAAGGAATGAGCAGTTCTTC.

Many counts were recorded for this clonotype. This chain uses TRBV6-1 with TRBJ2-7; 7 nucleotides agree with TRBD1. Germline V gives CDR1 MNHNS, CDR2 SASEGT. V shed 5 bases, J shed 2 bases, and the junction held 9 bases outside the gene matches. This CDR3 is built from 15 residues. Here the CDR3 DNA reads TGTGCCAGCAGTAAAACAGGGGCGGAACCCTACGAGCAGTACTTC. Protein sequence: CASSKTGAEPYEQYF.

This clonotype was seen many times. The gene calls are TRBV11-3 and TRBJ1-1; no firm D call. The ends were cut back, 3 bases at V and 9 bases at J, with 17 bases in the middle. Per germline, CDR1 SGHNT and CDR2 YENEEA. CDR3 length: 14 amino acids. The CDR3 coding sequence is TGTGCCAGCAGCTTCTCGAGCGGCCGGATCAAAGCTTTCTTT. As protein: CASSFSSGRIKAFF.

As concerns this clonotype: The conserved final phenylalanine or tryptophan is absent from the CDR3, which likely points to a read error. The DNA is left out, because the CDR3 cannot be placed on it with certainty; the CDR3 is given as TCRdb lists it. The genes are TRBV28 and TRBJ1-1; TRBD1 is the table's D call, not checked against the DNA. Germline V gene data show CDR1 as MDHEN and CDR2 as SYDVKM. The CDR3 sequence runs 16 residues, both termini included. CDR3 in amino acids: CASSLGKDPTSSTSAP.

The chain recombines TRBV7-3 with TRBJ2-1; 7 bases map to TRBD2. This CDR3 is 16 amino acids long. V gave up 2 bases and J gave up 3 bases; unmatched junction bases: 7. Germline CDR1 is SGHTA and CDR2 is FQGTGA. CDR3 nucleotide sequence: TGTGCCAGCAGCTTAGGGGCGGGAGAAGGCTACAATGAGCAGTTCTTC. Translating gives CASSLGAGEGYNEQFF.